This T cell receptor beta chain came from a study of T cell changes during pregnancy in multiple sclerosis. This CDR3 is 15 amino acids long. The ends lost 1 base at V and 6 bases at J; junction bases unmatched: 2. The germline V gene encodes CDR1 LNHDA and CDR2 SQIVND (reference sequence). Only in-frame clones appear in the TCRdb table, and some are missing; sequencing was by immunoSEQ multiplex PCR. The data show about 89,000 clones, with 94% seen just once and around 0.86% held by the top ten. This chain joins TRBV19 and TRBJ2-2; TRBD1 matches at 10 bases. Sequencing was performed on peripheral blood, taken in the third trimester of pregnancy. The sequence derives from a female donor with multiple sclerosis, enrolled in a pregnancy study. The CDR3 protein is CASSIAGTGAGELFF. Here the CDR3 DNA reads TGTGCCAGTAGTATAGCTGGGACAGGGGCCGGGGAGCTGTTTTTT. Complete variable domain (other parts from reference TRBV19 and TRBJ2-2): DGGITQSPKYLFRKEGQNVTLSCEQNLNHDAMYWYRQDPGQGLRLIYYSQIVNDFQKGDIAEGYSVSREKKESFPLTVTSAQKNPTAFYLCASSIAGTGAGELFFGEGSRLTVL.